This is a list of T cell receptor beta chains from one sample in a study of T cells after yellow fever vaccination. A single record per CDR3 protein comes from TCRdb applying MiXCR to the 5' RACE reads. Of some 600,000 distinct CDR3 sequences in the sample, about 12% were seen once. The input for sequencing was PBMCs, taken on the day of the yellow fever booster vaccination. The receptor source for this set is a man aged 25-45 years who received the YFV17D yellow fever vaccine. Each CDR3 is given with its conserved first and last residue. A D gene is named only where the DNA matches it firmly. Part of the rows lack a size; the others show once, few, many or a class for expanded clones.

j_call clone_size v_call cdr3_length d_call cdr3_nt cdr3_aa
TRBJ2-3 few TRBV20-1 12 - TGCAGTGCTAGACCCTTCACAGATACGCAGTATTTT CSARPFTDTQYF
TRBJ2-3 few TRBV7-3 17 TRBD2 TGTGCCAGCAGCCCCACCGCTAGCGGGGTTAGCACAGATACGCAGTATTTT CASSPTASGVSTDTQYF
TRBJ1-1 - TRBV29-1 14 - TGCAGCGTTGAAGACCCCGGAGGTAGCACTGAAGCTTTCTTT CSVEDPGGSTEAFF
TRBJ2-1 few TRBV5-1 13 - TGCGCCAGCAGCCCCGGAACTGACAATGAGCAGTTCTTC CASSPGTDNEQFF
TRBJ2-3 few TRBV20-1 14 TRBD2 TGCAGTGCGGCACTAGCGACTAGCACAGATACGCAGTATTTT CSAALATSTDTQYF
TRBJ2-1 - TRBV28 13 - TGTGCCGCCCGGTCGGGCTCCTACAATGAGCAGTTCTTC CAARSGSYNEQFF
TRBJ2-1 - TRBV11-2 15 TRBD2 TGTGCCAGCAGCTTGGGACTAGCAATTCGCAATGAGCAGTTCTTC CASSLGLAIRNEQFF
TRBJ1-5 - TRBV10-3 15 TRBD1 TGTGCCATCAGTGATATGGACAGGGGTAATCAGCCCCAGCATTTT CAISDMDRGNQPQHF
TRBJ2-3 few TRBV5-5 15 TRBD2 TGTGCCAGCAGCTTCCCTACTAGCGCGCAAGATACGCAGTATTTT CASSFPTSAQDTQYF
TRBJ2-1 few TRBV12-3/TRBV12-4 14 - TGTGCCAGCAGCAAACCTCAGGGGTACAATGAGCAGTTCTTC CASSKPQGYNEQFF
TRBJ2-1 few TRBV29-1 10 - - CSVGGGSEFF
TRBJ2-7 many TRBV7-6 17 TRBD1 TGTGCCAGCAGCGCCTCGTACTACAGGGGTAGGGCCTACGAGCAGTACTTC CASSASYYRGRAYEQYF
TRBJ2-5 - TRBV3-1 15 TRBD2 TGTGCCAGCAGCCAATCAGCGGGAGAGGGTGAGACCCAGTACTTC CASSQSAGEGETQYF
TRBJ2-1 - TRBV18 12 - TGTGCCAGCTCACCACAAGGGTGGGAGCAGTTCTTC CASSPQGWEQFF
TRBJ2-2 few TRBV6-5 14 - TGTGCCAGCAGTTACGCGTCAGGGGCCGGGGAGCTGTTTTTT CASSYASGAGELFF
TRBJ2-7 - TRBV15 15 TRBD2 TGTGCCACCAGCAGAGATCTAGCGGCTACCTACGAGCAGTACTTC CATSRDLAATYEQYF
TRBJ2-2 - TRBV20-1 14 - TGCTGTGCTAGAAGAGGGGGACACACCGGGGAGCTGTTTTTT CCARRGGHTGELFF
TRBJ2-1 few TRBV19 15 TRBD2 TGTGCCAGTAGTGGACTAGCGGAGGCCTACAATGAGCAGTTCTTC CASSGLAEAYNEQFF
TRBJ2-1 few TRBV12-3/TRBV12-4 15 TRBD2 TGTGCCAGCAGTCCCTGGGTAGCGGGAGGGAAAGAGCAGTTCTTC CASSPWVAGGKEQFF
TRBJ2-7 - TRBV6-1 15 TRBD1 TGTGCCAGCAGGGCCGGGACAGGGGGCTCCTACGAGCAGTACTTC CASRAGTGGSYEQYF
TRBJ2-7 - TRBV5-1 22 TRBD2 TGCGCCAGCAGCTTGGGGGAGATAACGGGAGGATATACTCTACGGGGACTCTACGAGCAGTACTTC CASSLGEITGGYTLRGLYEQYF
TRBJ2-4 - TRBV28 14 - TGTGCCAGCAGCTTCCCCCGGACCTCTCCCCTTCAGTACTTC CASSFPRTSPLQYF
TRBJ1-3 few TRBV27 16 - TGTGCCAGCAGTTTATCCGGACAGAACTCTGGAAACACCATATATTTT CASSLSGQNSGNTIYF
TRBJ2-7 few TRBV7-9 13 - TGTGCCAGCAGCTCCAGGGGGGCCTACGAGCAGTACTTC CASSSRGAYEQYF
TRBJ2-1 few TRBV20-1 16 TRBD2 TGCAGTGCTAGTGGACTAGCGGGAGGGAAATACAATGAGCAGTTCTTC CSASGLAGGKYNEQFF
TRBJ2-1 - TRBV27 15 - TGTGCCAGCAGTTTTTCGGGACATTGGGAAAATGAGCAGTTCTTC CASSFSGHWENEQFF
TRBJ2-7 - TRBV29-1 13 TRBD2 TGCAGCGTTGGTGGGGGAGGGCCCAGCGAGCAGTACTTC CSVGGGGPSEQYF
TRBJ2-5 - TRBV7-6 15 - TGTGCCAGCAGCTTAAGCCCCGCACGGCAAGAGACCCAGTACTTC CASSLSPARQETQYF
TRBJ2-7 few TRBV29-1 16 TRBD2 TGCAGCGTTGCTGGTAGCGGGAGGTCTAGCTCCTACGAGCAGTACTTC CSVAGSGRSSSYEQYF
TRBJ2-5 few TRBV20-1 14 TRBD2 TGCAGTGCCCTCAGCGGGGGCCACCAAGAGACCCAGTACTTC CSALSGGHQETQYF
TRBJ2-5 few TRBV11-3 15 TRBD2 TGTGCCAGCAGCTTAGCCGGGACTAATTCCGAGACCCAGTACTTC CASSLAGTNSETQYF
TRBJ1-1 - TRBV7-2 16 TRBD1 TGTGCCAGCAGCTCAGGGACAGGGCCCATGAACACTGAAGCTTTCTTT CASSSGTGPMNTEAFF
TRBJ2-7 - TRBV6-5 12 TRBD2 TGTGCCAGCGGGAGGGCCCGCTACGAGCAGTACTTC CASGRARYEQYF
TRBJ1-3 few TRBV12-3/TRBV12-4 15 TRBD1 TGTGCCAGCAGCGACAACCGACAGGGGGGAAACACCATATATTTT CASSDNRQGGNTIYF
TRBJ1-4 few TRBV12-3/TRBV12-4 14 - TGTGCCAGCAGTTTGGGAGGGAGTGATGAAAAACTGTTTTTT CASSLGGSDEKLFF
TRBJ2-7 many TRBV4-3 15 TRBD2 TGCGCCAGCAGCCAAGAGGGACTAGCGGGAGCCCGGCAGTACTTC CASSQEGLAGARQYF
TRBJ2-3 - TRBV5-6 15 TRBD1 TGTGCCAGCAGCGAAACCGGGACAGACACAGATACGCAGTATTTT CASSETGTDTDTQYF
TRBJ2-1 - TRBV7-6 18 TRBD2 TGTGCCAGCAGCTTAGTTGCGTGGGAGCGGGGGATCCACAATGAGCAGTTCTTC CASSLVAWERGIHNEQFF
TRBJ2-6 - TRBV29-1 13 - TGCAGCGTTGATGGTGGAGGGGCCAACGTCCTGACTTTC CSVDGGGANVLTF
TRBJ2-7 few TRBV7-2 15 - TGTGCCAGCAGCCCCGTCCTTAAAACTACGCGGGAGCAGTACTTC CASSPVLKTTREQYF
TRBJ2-3 few TRBV20-1 16 TRBD2 TGCAGTGCTGGGACTAGCGGGAGACGCCCCACAGATACGCAGTATTTT CSAGTSGRRPTDTQYF
TRBJ1-6 - TRBV20-1 15 - TGCAGTGCTAGGAAACTCGGACGGATGAATTCACCCCTCCACTTT CSARKLGRMNSPLHF
TRBJ2-3 many TRBV9 14 - TGTGCCAGCAGCGTAGCCCAGAACCCAGATACGCAGTATTTT CASSVAQNPDTQYF
TRBJ2-7 few TRBV6-5 14 - TGTGCCAGCAGTTCTGGACCCTACCAGGGCGAGCAGTACTTC CASSSGPYQGEQYF